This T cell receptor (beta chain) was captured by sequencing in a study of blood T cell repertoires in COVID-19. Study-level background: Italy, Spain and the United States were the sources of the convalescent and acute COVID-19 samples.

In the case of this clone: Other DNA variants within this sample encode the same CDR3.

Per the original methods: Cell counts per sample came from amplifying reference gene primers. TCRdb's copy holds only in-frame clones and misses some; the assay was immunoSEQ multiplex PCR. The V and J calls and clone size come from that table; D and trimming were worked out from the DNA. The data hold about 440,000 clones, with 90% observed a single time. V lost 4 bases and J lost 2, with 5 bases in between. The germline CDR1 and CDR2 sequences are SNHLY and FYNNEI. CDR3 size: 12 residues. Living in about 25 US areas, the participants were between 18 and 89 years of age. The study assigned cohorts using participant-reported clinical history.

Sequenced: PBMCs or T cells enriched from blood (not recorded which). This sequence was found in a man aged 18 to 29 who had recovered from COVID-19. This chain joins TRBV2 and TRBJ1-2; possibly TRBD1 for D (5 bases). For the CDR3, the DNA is TGTGCCAGCAGTGGACAGAACTATGGCTACACCTTC. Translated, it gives CASSGQNYGYTF.